This T cell receptor beta chain was found in a study of T cells in Graves' hyperthyroidism and ophthalmopathy. Uncontrolled infection, other autoimmune disease, pregnancy or lactation excluded patients. Diagnosing involved the use of clinical symptoms, serum thyroxine and TRAb, thyroid ultrasound and orbital computed tomography. Using RNA transcripts as the source, TCR beta CDR3 regions were amplified. HTBI primers were employed in a first-round RT-PCR of the TCR CDR3. TCRdb re-analysed the multiplex PCR reads in MiXCR, keeping a single row per CDR3 protein. The sample carries roughly 510,000 distinct CDR3 sequences, over 45% recorded once. What was sequenced was peripheral blood or thyroid tissue (not recorded which). The TCR sequence derives from an adult woman with Graves' disease, either hyperthyroidism or ophthalmopathy (not recorded which).

The CDR3 is CASRVGDSIQYF. The CDR3 DNA sequence: TGCGCCAGCAGGGTAGGGGACAGCATTCAGTACTTC. The rearrangement uses TRBV10-2 and TRBJ2-7, with 7 bases matching TRBD1. The J call is doubtful: the DNA matches TRBJ2-4 better. This CDR3 has 12 amino acids. Germline-derived CDR1 and CDR2 are WSHSY and SAAADI.